One and the same sample provided the 15 T cell receptor beta chains below, sequenced in a study of OX40 agonist ivuxolimab in advanced cancers. Clones were sequenced by immunoSEQ multiplex PCR, and TCRdb holds only the in-frame ones, with some missing. The data contain 65,000 to 95,000 clones, approximately 90% of them singletons. The specimen comprised CD4+ or CD8+ T cells sorted from blood, sampled in a trial of the OX40 agonist ivuxolimab. Source of these receptors: an adult with an advanced solid tumor such as melanoma, head and neck, liver or kidney cancer.

The V call is TRBV4-3, the J call TRBJ2-7; D is perhaps TRBD1 (7 bases). Germline V gives CDR1 LGHNA, CDR2 YSLEER. The CDR3 is made up of 17 amino acids. Trimming pared 0 bases from V and 4 bases from J, leaving 19 bases between. The CDR3 DNA is TGCGCCAGCAGCCAAGAAAGGACGCTTCAGGGGGGATACGAGCAGTACTTC. Translating it yields CASSQERTLQGGYEQYF.

This clone was picked up one time. The chain uses TRBV4-2 and TRBJ2-1, with D perhaps TRBD2 (6 bases). CDR1 and CDR2 from the germline V gene are LGHNA and YNFKEQ. Trimming pared 3 bases from V and 0 bases from J, leaving 12 bases between. The CDR3 runs to 16 residues. CDR3 nucleotides: TGTGCCAGCAGCCACCTGGGGGGTAGCTCCTACAATGAGCAGTTCTTC. Translating gives CASSHLGGSSYNEQFF.

The chain combines TRBV4-3 with TRBJ2-7; D not resolved. Trimming left V 0 bases short and J 2 bases short, with 8 bases between. The CDR3 runs 14 residues. Germline V lookup: CDR1 LGHNA, CDR2 YSLEER. This CDR3 is CASSQEIRTYEQYF. Written as DNA, the CDR3 is TGCGCCAGCAGCCAAGAAATACGGACCTACGAGCAGTACTTC.

This clone was observed once. The CDR3 here is CARAGTSGYTF. The CDR3 region has the DNA TGTGCCAGAGCCGGGACGAGTGGCTACACCTTC. This rearrangement joins TRBV6-4 to TRBJ1-2, with D maybe TRBD1 (5 bases). In germline, CDR1 is MRHNA, CDR2 SNTAGT. CDR3 length: 11 residues. Trimming stripped 9 bases from V and 7 bases from J, with 12 bases between.

Only a few counts were recorded for this clone. The chain links TRBV2 to TRBJ1-1; D uncertain. Deletions cut 11 bases from V and 0 bases from J, with 10 bases between. This CDR3 comprises 12 residues. CDR1 SNHLY and CDR2 FYNNEI come from the germline V gene. The CDR3: CAGRGMNTEAFF. The CDR3, as DNA: TGTGCCGGCCGTGGAATGAACACTGAAGCTTTCTTT.

V gene TRBV11-2 combines with J gene TRBJ2-7, with D hard to call. CDR1 is SGHAT and CDR2 is FQNNGV in the germline V gene. The CDR3 length is 13 residues. V was pared by 8 bases and J by 2 bases, with 13 bases between. The CDR3 nucleotides are TGTGCCAGCTCCCAAGGAATCCCCTACGAGCAGTACTTC. Translating gives CASSQGIPYEQYF.

The chain has TRBV5-1 and TRBJ2-7; a possible D gene is TRBD1 (6 bases). The CDR3 covers 13 residues. CDR1 SGHRS and CDR2 YFSETQ come from the germline V gene. Trimming pared 3 bases from V and 3 bases from J, leaving 10 bases between. The CDR3 spells CASSSGHLYEQYF. The DNA for the CDR3 is TGCGCCAGCAGCTCGGGACACCTCTACGAGCAGTACTTC.

This clone came up once. The gene calls are TRBV6-5 and TRBJ1-6; perhaps TRBD1 as D (5 bases). The CDR3 extends over 13 amino acids. Per the germline V gene, CDR1 is MNHEY and CDR2 is SVGAGI. The ends were cut back, 8 bases at V and 5 bases at J, with 10 bases in the middle. The CDR3 nucleotides are TGTGCCAGCGGGGCAGGCCATAATTCACCCCTCCACTTT. Protein: CASGAGHNSPLHF.

The V call is TRBV15, the J call TRBJ1-1; D possibly corresponds to TRBD1 (6 bases). The CDR3 spans 17 residues. V was clipped by 3 bases and J by 4 bases, with 21 bases between them. The germline gives CDR1 LNHNV, CDR2 YYDKDF (reference sequence). The CDR3 region is CATSSPLRQDSGTEAFF. The CDR3 nucleotides are TGTGCCACCAGCAGTCCCCTTCGACAGGATTCGGGCACTGAAGCTTTCTTT.

V is TRBV6-1 and J is TRBJ2-2; D may be TRBD1 (5 bases). This CDR3 has 14 residues. Germline CDR1 is MNHNS and CDR2 is SASEGT. V was clipped by 2 bases and J by 4 bases, with 8 bases between them. The CDR3: CASSEIRGTGELFF. In DNA, the CDR3 is TGTGCCAGCAGTGAAATAAGGGGCACCGGGGAGCTGTTTTTT.

The V and J genes are TRBV5-1 and TRBJ2-7; D gene uncertain. Germline V CDR1 and CDR2: SGHRS, YFSETQ. The CDR3 is 13 residues long. Trimming took off 0 bases at V and 3 bases at J, with 7 bases between the two ends. The CDR3 here is CASSLDWSYEQYF. For the CDR3, the DNA is TGCGCCAGCAGCTTGGATTGGAGCTACGAGCAGTACTTC. Combining the CDR3 with reference TRBV5-1 and TRBJ2-7 gives the whole variable domain KAGVTQTPRYLIKTRGQQVTLSCSPISGHRSVSWYQQTPGQGLQFLFEYFSETQRNKGNFPGRFSGRQFSNSRSEMNVSTLELGDSALYLCASSLDWSYEQYFGPGTRLTVT.

The chain recombines TRBV13 with TRBJ2-1; TRBD1 matches 8 bases. In germline, CDR1 is PRHDT, CDR2 FYEKMQ (reference sequence). The CDR3 spans 15 residues. V lost 4 bases, J lost 4 bases, and 6 bases stayed unmatched. As DNA, the CDR3 is TGTGCCAGCAGCTACCCGACAGGGGCATACAATGAGCAGTTCTTC. Translation gives CASSYPTGAYNEQFF.

This clone was observed a few times. The chain links TRBV2 to TRBJ1-2; D unresolved. The germline V and J ends were trimmed by 4 bases and 8 bases, with 14 bases remaining between them. CDR3 size: 13 residues. Germline CDR1 reads SNHLY; CDR2 reads FYNNEI. The CDR3 spells CASSGVGSSGYTF. The CDR3 region has the DNA TGTGCCAGCAGTGGGGTAGGGTCGAGCGGCTACACCTTC.

This chain links TRBV7-9 with TRBJ2-2, with 12 bases aligning to TRBD2. V dropped 3 bases and J dropped 2; count of bases not matched to a gene: 4. The CDR3 loop spans 17 amino acids. Germline values: CDR1 SEHNR, CDR2 FQNEAQ (reference sequence). The CDR3 loop is CASSFELAGGNTGELFF. The DNA of the CDR3 is TGTGCCAGCAGCTTCGAACTAGCGGGGGGTAACACCGGGGAGCTGTTTTTT.

The chain is built from TRBV6-5 and TRBJ1-1; D ambiguous. CDR3 length: 14 residues. Per the germline V gene, CDR1 is MNHEY and CDR2 is SVGAGI. The ends were cut back, 3 bases at V and 1 base at J, with 9 bases in the middle. The CDR3 is CASSYSQTNTEAFF. The CDR3 DNA reads TGTGCCAGCAGTTATAGTCAGACGAACACTGAAGCTTTCTTT.